This T cell receptor (beta chain) was found in a study of cytotoxic CD8 clonotypes in ibrutinib-treated CLL. Data came from immunoSEQ multiplex PCR; TCRdb stores just in-frame clones and leaves some out. The sample records tens of thousands of clones, around 83% being singletons. Study-wide results and caveats: Shared public clonotypes were rare, and on treatment they either got smaller or stayed the same.

With regard to this clone: Antigen specificity is unknown.

With V trimmed by 4 bases and J by 2 bases, 7 bases remained unmatched. The CDR3 contains 15 residues. CDR1 and CDR2 from the germline V gene are MNHEY and SMNVEV (reference sequence). This TCR was recovered from a human donor with chronic lymphocytic leukemia. The V call is TRBV27, the J call TRBJ2-7; TRBD1 aligns across 8 bases. The sample in question was PBMCs, obtained before ibrutinib treatment. The CDR3 coding sequence is TGTGCCAGCAGTTACCGGACAGGGATGACCTACGAGCAGTACTTC. It is translated as CASSYRTGMTYEQYF.